The present T cell receptor beta chain was sequenced within a study of identical twins. TCRdb fed the 5' RACE reads into MiXCR, producing one record per CDR3 protein. Among hundreds of thousands of distinct CDR3 sequences listed, roughly 18% were seen once. The V end lost 2 bases, the J end lost 1 base, and 6 bases lay between the germline ends. Per the germline V gene, CDR1 is MNHEY and CDR2 is SVGEGT. The length of the CDR3 is 14 residues. This clonotype was found a few times. The same data also went into a second study, on T cells expressing NK-cell markers.

The sequence came from a young woman in good health. The sequenced material came from PBMCs. The chain couples TRBV6-2 or TRBV6-3 to TRBJ2-1; unclear D gene. CDR3 sequence (DNA): TGTGCCAGCAGTTACCTCGCGTCCTACAATGAGCAGTTCTTC. Translating gives CASSYLASYNEQFF.